Shown below are 15 T cell receptor beta chains from a single sample sequenced in a study of blood T cell repertoires in COVID-19. Repertoires were generated with immunoSEQ multiplex PCR, while TCRdb's copy carries only in-frame clones and drops some. The sample lists under 250,000 clones, about 82% occurring once. The sample comprised PBMCs or T cells enriched from blood (not recorded which). Receptors were obtained from a woman in her forties or fifties with acute COVID-19.

This sequence joins TRBV19 and TRBJ1-1; D not resolved. CDR3 length: 17 residues. The V gene's germline CDR1 is LNHDA and CDR2 SQIVND (reference sequence). Trimming removed 3 bases at V and 0 bases at J, with 17 bases between. The CDR3 DNA sequence: TGTGCCAGTAGTATTCTTGGACTTCGGATCATGAACACTGAAGCTTTCTTT. Protein product: CASSILGLRIMNTEAFF.

The chain recombines TRBV2 with TRBJ1-1; D perhaps matches TRBD1 (5 bases). V was clipped by 6 bases and J by 1 base, with 6 bases between them. CDR3 size: 12 residues. Germline CDR1 reads SNHLY; CDR2 reads FYNNEI. As DNA, the CDR3 is TGTGCCAGCAGGGGGGGGAACACTGAAGCTTTCTTT. Translating gives CASRGGNTEAFF.

This clone appeared once. The rearrangement uses TRBV12-3 or TRBV12-4 and TRBJ1-2, with D possibly matching TRBD1 (6 bases). Trimming removed 5 bases at V and 4 bases at J, with 11 bases between. The CDR3 runs to 13 residues. CDR3 nucleotide sequence: TGTGCCAGCAGTGCCGGACAGCTCTATGGCTACACCTTC. Amino acids: CASSAGQLYGYTF.

This chain links TRBV19 with TRBJ2-7; 7 bases agree with TRBD1. CDR3 length: 14 amino acids. Trimming took 6 bases from V and 5 from J; bases not matched to a gene: 10. Germline-derived CDR1 and CDR2 are LNHDA and SQIVND (reference sequence). The CDR3, as DNA: TGTGCCAGTAGCAGATACAGGGGTAGTAACGAGCAGTACTTC. This encodes CASSRYRGSNEQYF.

This clone was observed a single time. The chain has TRBV5-6 and TRBJ2-1, with a tentative D call TRBD2 (6 bases). CDR3 size: 15 residues. The V end lost 1 base, the J end lost 4 bases, and 12 bases lay between the germline ends. Germline CDR1 SGHDT, CDR2 YYEEEE. The CDR3 loop reads CASSLLGGPYNEQFF. The CDR3 bases are TGTGCCAGCAGCTTGCTGGGGGGACCTTACAATGAGCAGTTCTTC.

The V gene is TRBV27, the J gene TRBJ2-5, with 12 bases matching TRBD2. The CDR3 has 18 amino acids. Germline values: CDR1 MNHEY, CDR2 SMNVEV (reference sequence). The V and J ends lost 2 bases and 4 bases, in that order; junction bases with no gene match: 11. The CDR3 nucleotides read TGTGCCAGCAGTTTAACTAGCGGGGGGCCTCTGAGGGGAGAGACCCAGTACTTC. Translating gives CASSLTSGGPLRGETQYF.

The gene calls are TRBV6-1 and TRBJ2-7, with D possibly being TRBD1 (5 bases). Trimming removed 6 bases at V and 2 bases at J, with 11 bases between. Germline assignment: CDR1 MNHNS and CDR2 SASEGT. CDR3 length: 13 amino acids. CDR3 protein: CASSPGRTYEQYF. In DNA, the CDR3 is TGTGCCAGCAGCCCAGGGCGAACCTACGAGCAGTACTTC.

This rearrangement joins TRBV10-3 to TRBJ1-2, with 8 bases matching TRBD1. With 4 bases clipped from V and 4 bases from J, the junction kept 11 bases outside the gene matches. The CDR3 is made up of 16 amino acids. The germline V gene encodes CDR1 ENHRY and CDR2 SYGVKD. The CDR3 bases are TGTGCCATCAGTGCCCCGTCAGGGGGCCGCAGCTATGGCTACACCTTC. Protein: CAISAPSGGRSYGYTF.

This chain connects TRBV11-2 to TRBJ2-7; 11 positions agree with TRBD1. J was trimmed by 8 bases and V by 1 base; bases with no gene match: 7. Germline CDR1 SGHAT, CDR2 FQNNGV. This CDR3 comprises 15 residues. The CDR3 nucleotides are TGTGCCAGCAGCTTAGTAAGGACAGGGGGCGGGCAGCAGTACTTC. This translates into CASSLVRTGGGQQYF.

This chain joins TRBV10-3 and TRBJ1-1; D call uncertain. CDR3 length: 13 residues. Germline V lookup: CDR1 ENHRY, CDR2 SYGVKD. Deletions cut 6 bases from V and 1 base from J, with 9 bases between. CDR3 DNA sequence: TGTGCCATCAGAGACATGAGGAACACTGAAGCTTTCTTT. Protein: CAIRDMRNTEAFF.

The V call is TRBV27, the J call TRBJ2-6; 7 bases agree with TRBD1. Per germline, CDR1 MNHEY and CDR2 SMNVEV (reference sequence). V lost 6 bases to trimming and J lost 4 bases; unmatched junction nucleotides: 12. The CDR3 is 17 residues long. This CDR3 reads CASRDTTGLAGANVLTF. The CDR3 nucleotides read TGTGCCAGCAGAGACACGACAGGGTTGGCAGGGGCCAACGTCCTGACTTTC.

The J gene is TRBJ2-5, the V gene TRBV10-3, with TRBD1 as a possible D gene (6 bases). V was cut by 5 bases and J by 5 bases, with 6 bases left in between. This CDR3 spans 11 amino acids. Germline V gives CDR1 ENHRY, CDR2 SYGVKD. The CDR3 is CAISQGETQYF. The CDR3 DNA reads as TGTGCCATCAGTCAGGGGGAGACCCAGTACTTC.

The chain couples TRBV3-1 (or the pseudogene TRBV3-2) to TRBJ2-7; D is undetermined. CDR1 LGHDT and CDR2 YNNKEL come from the germline V gene (reference sequence). The CDR3 has 15 residues. V was cut by 1 base and J by 1 base, with 11 bases left in between. The CDR3, as DNA: TGTGCCAGCAGCCAAGGAATGACAAAATCCTACGAGCAGTACTTC. Its translation is CASSQGMTKSYEQYF.

This chain links TRBV19 with TRBJ1-2, with D possibly matching TRBD1 (6 bases). Looked up from germline, CDR1 is LNHDA and CDR2 is SQIVND (reference sequence). V was cut by 7 bases and J by 4 bases, with 7 bases left in between. This CDR3 is 11 amino acids long. CDR3: CASTDSYGYTF. CDR3 in DNA: TGTGCCAGTACGGACAGCTATGGCTACACCTTC.

The DNA for the CDR3 is TGTGCCAGCAGTCCCGGGACAGGGGACGGGGGCACTGAAGCTTTCTTT. Translation gives CASSPGTGDGGTEAFF. The chain carries TRBV6-6 and TRBJ1-1; TRBD1 aligns across 10 bases. Trimming cost V 5 bases and J 4 bases; bases outside gene matches: 10. This CDR3 is built from 16 residues. The germline V gene encodes CDR1 MNHNY and CDR2 SVGAGI (reference sequence).